A single sample is the source of the 24 T cell receptor beta chains below, sequenced in a study of T-cell reconstitution after alpha-beta-depleted transplantation in children. A TCRbeta library incorporating unique molecular identifiers was prepared. TCRdb recomputed calls from the PCR reads with MiXCR, one row per CDR3 protein. The profile shows over 120,000 distinct CDR3 sequences, 8.5% to 10% of them singletons. Sequences were derived from PBMCs, mostly from graft donor cells, sampled 180 days after TCRalphabeta/CD19-depleted stem cell transplant. All receptors derive from a female patient aged 2 to 10 who had a stem cell transplant for congenital amegakaryocytic thrombocytopenia, so the T cells may come from the graft donor.

This clonotype was seen ten or more times. The chain recombines TRBV5-1 with TRBJ2-5, with 8 bases matching TRBD1. The CDR3 contains 16 residues. The trim removed 0 bases at V and 5 bases at J, leaving 9 bases unmatched. Looked up from germline, CDR1 is SGHRS and CDR2 is YFSETQ. As DNA, the CDR3 is TGCGCCAGCAGCTTGGACCCAGGGGGCGGTCGGGAGACCCAGTACTTC. Protein sequence: CASSLDPGGGRETQYF.

In DNA form, the CDR3 reads TGCGCCAGCAGCTTGGACCCGGGATACACAGATACGCAGTATTTT. This translates into CASSLDPGYTDTQYF. The chain combines TRBV5-1 with TRBJ2-3, with TRBD2 as a possible D gene (5 bases). There are 15 residues in the CDR3. The germline gives CDR1 SGHRS, CDR2 YFSETQ. The germline V and J ends were trimmed by 0 bases and 2 bases, with 10 bases remaining between them.

The chain couples TRBV15 to TRBJ2-2; tentative D call: TRBD2 (6 bases). V dropped 1 base and J dropped 2 bases, with 8 bases sitting between them. Germline V CDR1 and CDR2: LNHNV, YYDKDF (reference sequence). This CDR3 is 15 amino acids long. CDR3: CATSRGGVNTGELFF. The CDR3 nucleotides are TGTGCCACCAGCAGAGGGGGGGTTAACACCGGGGAGCTGTTTTTT.

In nucleotides, the CDR3 is TGCAGTGCTAGAGGGGACAGTAGACTTCAGGAGGGCCTTAATGAGCAGTTCTTC. It specifies CSARGDSRLQEGLNEQFF. J is TRBJ2-1 and V is TRBV20-1, with D tentatively TRBD1 (7 bases). The CDR3 contains 18 residues. Germline CDR1 is DFQATT and CDR2 is SNEGSKA (reference sequence). Trimming left V 1 base short and J 7 bases short, with 26 bases between.

The table lists this clonotype with many counts. The chain combines TRBV5-1 with TRBJ2-5; TRBD1 might be the D (6 bases). The CDR3 loop spans 14 amino acids. Germline-derived CDR1 and CDR2 are SGHRS and YFSETQ. V was shortened by 4 bases and J by 1 base, with 11 bases between the two germline ends. The CDR3 DNA is TGCGCCAGCAGCGGAGGACAGCGCCAAGAGACCCAGTACTTC. Translation: CASSGGQRQETQYF.

This clonotype was found a few times. The chain recombines TRBV18 with TRBJ1-3; D ambiguous. The V end lost 3 bases, the J end lost 4 bases, and 13 bases lay between the germline ends. CDR1 and CDR2 (germline): KGHSH, LQKENI. The CDR3 contains 15 residues. CDR3 amino acids: CASSPLSIDGNTIYF. The CDR3 nucleotides read TGTGCCAGCTCACCTTTGTCCATTGACGGAAACACCATATATTTT.

The chain carries TRBV7-2 and TRBJ2-3, with 12 nucleotides matching TRBD2. V shed 0 bases, J shed 4 bases, and the junction held 8 bases outside the gene matches. The germline gives CDR1 SGHTA, CDR2 FQGNSA. The CDR3 runs 18 residues. CDR3 residues: CASSLALAGGSPADTQYF. CDR3 sequence (DNA): TGTGCCAGCAGCTTAGCCCTAGCGGGAGGGTCCCCCGCAGATACGCAGTATTTT.

Notes on this clonotype: A read error may be the cause here, since a much bigger clone is one base away. DNA for the CDR3: TGCACCGTTGAAGATTTAGCGGGAACTAGCACAGATACGCAGTATTTT. It yields the protein CTVEDLAGTSTDTQYF. This chain joins TRBV29-1 and TRBJ2-3; TRBD2 aligns across 8 bases. In germline, CDR1 is SQVTM, CDR2 ANQGSEA. This CDR3 contains 16 residues.

J is TRBJ2-5 and V is TRBV5-1, with D perhaps TRBD1 (6 bases). Germline V gives CDR1 SGHRS, CDR2 YFSETQ. The CDR3 extends over 17 amino acids. The V gene lost 0 bases and the J gene lost 3 bases, with 18 bases spanning the gap. CDR3 sequence (DNA): TGCGCCAGCAGCTTGGCCAAGTGGCTACGGACAGAAGAGACCCAGTACTTC. Protein sequence: CASSLAKWLRTEETQYF.

The chain employs TRBV9 and TRBJ2-2, with 9 positions matching TRBD1. With 3 bases clipped from V and 3 bases from J, the junction kept 6 bases outside the gene matches. The CDR3 contains 16 residues. Germline V CDR1 and CDR2: SGDLS, YYNGEE. The CDR3 DNA follows: TGTGCCAGCAGCGAGAGGGACAGGGCCTACACCGGGGAGCTGTTTTTT. Amino acid sequence: CASSERDRAYTGELFF.

This chain uses TRBV18 with TRBJ1-5; tentatively, D is TRBD1 (5 bases). CDR1 and CDR2 from the germline V gene are KGHSH and LQKENI. The CDR3 runs to 13 residues. V lost 8 bases and J lost 4, with 12 bases in between. CDR3 sequence: CASQGTLNQPQHF. As DNA, the CDR3 is TGTGCCAGCCAGGGTACACTTAATCAGCCCCAGCATTTT.

This clonotype was detected only a few times. The rearrangement joins TRBV20-1 to TRBJ1-1; D is perhaps TRBD1 (5 bases). V was pared by 5 bases and J by 1 base, with 11 bases between. Per the germline V gene, CDR1 is DFQATT and CDR2 is SNEGSKA (reference sequence). The CDR3 totals 13 residues. The CDR3 region has the DNA TGCAGTGCTGCCGCGGGGGGGAACACTGAAGCTTTCTTT. Its protein is CSAAAGGNTEAFF.

This clonotype was seen at least ten times. The rearrangement uses TRBV5-1 and TRBJ2-5; D ambiguous. The CDR3 runs to 13 residues. V was pared by 7 bases and J by 4 bases, with 14 bases between. The germline gives CDR1 SGHRS, CDR2 YFSETQ. CDR3 bases: TGCGCCAGCGGAACGGAGTACCTAGAGACCCAGTACTTC. This encodes CASGTEYLETQYF. Based on the CDR3 plus reference TRBV5-1 and TRBJ2-5, the full variable domain is KAGVTQTPRYLIKTRGQQVTLSCSPISGHRSVSWYQQTPGQGLQFLFEYFSETQRNKGNFPGRFSGRQFSNSRSEMNVSTLELGDSALYLCASGTEYLETQYFGPGTRLLVL.

This clonotype was seen more than once but under ten times. DNA of the CDR3: TGTGCCAGTGCTCCCCCGGACAGGGGGATCGCTGAAGCTTTCTTT. Protein: CASAPPDRGIAEAFF. The chain links TRBV19 to TRBJ1-1; 10 bases are shared with TRBD1. Losses at the gene ends were 8 bases for V and 6 bases for J; bases not matched to a gene: 12. Per germline, CDR1 LNHDA and CDR2 SQIVND (reference sequence). This CDR3 contains 15 residues.

At least ten counts were recorded for this clonotype. This sequence joins TRBV28 and TRBJ1-2; 7 bases agree with TRBD1. CDR1 and CDR2 (germline): MDHEN, SYDVKM. This CDR3 comprises 16 residues. J gave up 4 bases and V 2 bases, and 10 bases lay outside the gene matches. The CDR3 bases are TGTGCCAGCAGTTTAAATTTCGCAGGGGGACTCTATGGCTACACCTTC. Translated, it gives CASSLNFAGGLYGYTF.

This clonotype was seen a handful of times. This sequence joins TRBV10-2 and TRBJ1-2; perhaps TRBD1 as D (5 bases). CDR1 is WSHSY and CDR2 is SAAADI in the germline V gene. The CDR3 covers 16 residues. V lost 0 bases and J 2 bases, leaving 13 bases between the germline ends. The CDR3 DNA is TGCGCCAGCAGTGAGTCCGCAGGGTGGGCAAACTATGGCTACACCTTC. It translates to CASSESAGWANYGYTF.

This clonotype was observed at least ten times. The chain couples TRBV6-5 to TRBJ1-1; D not certain. The CDR3 has 14 amino acids. Germline V gene lookup returns CDR1 MNHEY and CDR2 SVGAGI. V lost 0 bases and J lost 11, with 16 bases in between. The CDR3 sequence is CASSYSIGVPRAFF. In nucleotides, the CDR3 is TGTGCCAGCAGTTACTCGATCGGGGTACCGAGGGCTTTCTTT.

In its sample, this clonotype was seen many times. The chain couples TRBV5-1 to TRBJ2-3, with unresolved D. The germline V gene encodes CDR1 SGHRS and CDR2 YFSETQ. This CDR3 comprises 13 residues. Trimming pared 4 bases from V and 4 bases from J, leaving 10 bases between. Here the CDR3 reads CASSIPNADTQYF. CDR3 in DNA: TGCGCCAGCAGCATTCCAAACGCAGATACGCAGTATTTT.

This clonotype was seen repeatedly, ten times or more. The chain recombines TRBV2 with TRBJ2-5, with no clear D. The CDR3 has 14 residues. Germline V gives CDR1 SNHLY, CDR2 FYNNEI. V gave up 6 bases and J gave up 5 bases, with 16 bases separating them. The CDR3 DNA reads TGTGCCAGCAGGGAACGACGGGCCGGGGAGACCCAGTACTTC. The encoded protein is CASRERRAGETQYF.

This clonotype appeared many times. The rearrangement links TRBV7-2 to TRBJ2-7; D not certain. V was shortened by 1 base and J by 3 bases, with 10 bases between the two germline ends. In germline, CDR1 is SGHTA, CDR2 FQGNSA. This CDR3 spans 14 amino acids. CDR3 nucleotides: TGTGCCAGCAGCTTAGGACACACGGTCTACGAGCAGTACTTC. This codes for CASSLGHTVYEQYF.

In this sample, this clonotype turned up many times. The rearrangement links TRBV20-1 to TRBJ2-5; TRBD2 matches 13 bases. The V gene's germline CDR1 is DFQATT and CDR2 SNEGSKA (reference sequence). The CDR3 consists of 19 residues. V trimming: 1 base; J trimming: 3 bases; junction bases outside the gene matches: 14. CDR3 DNA: TGCAGTGCTAGAGGGGGACTAGCGGGAAGGGGGCCGCAAGAAGAGACCCAGTACTTC. Residues: CSARGGLAGRGPQEETQYF.

This clonotype was seen many times. The V gene is TRBV20-1, the J gene TRBJ2-2, with TRBD2 identical over 11 bases. Germline trimming cut 6 bases from V and 3 bases from J; bases unmatched to any gene: 6. CDR3 size: 15 residues. CDR1 and CDR2 from the germline V gene are DFQATT and SNEGSKA (reference sequence). The CDR3 spells CSAETSGVYTGELFF. In DNA form, the CDR3 reads TGCAGTGCAGAGACTAGCGGGGTTTACACCGGGGAGCTGTTTTTT.

The chain recombines TRBV12-3 or TRBV12-4 with TRBJ2-7; a possible D gene is TRBD1 (5 bases). The CDR3 runs 15 residues. Trimming removed 0 bases at V and 2 bases at J, with 11 bases between. CDR3 residues: CASSLAGQGTYEQYF. The CDR3 nucleotides are TGTGCCAGCAGTTTAGCGGGGCAGGGAACCTACGAGCAGTACTTC.

The chain carries TRBV29-1 and TRBJ2-5; TRBD2 matches 7 bases. With 5 bases clipped from V and 2 bases from J, the junction kept 2 bases outside the gene matches. CDR3 length: 12 amino acids. Germline V gene data show CDR1 as SQVTM and CDR2 as ANQGSEA. The CDR3 DNA follows: TGCAGCGTTTCCGGGAGGCAAGAGACCCAGTACTTC. This sequence encodes CSVSGRQETQYF.